This is a list of T cell receptor beta chains from one sample in a study of blood T cells in healthy people across ages. TCRdb recomputed calls from the 5' RACE reads with MiXCR, one row per CDR3 protein. The sample holds 650,000 to 900,000 distinct CDR3 sequences, 60% to 80% seen once. Sample: blood. The source is a man aged 25 to 45 in good health. The conserved cysteine and the conserved F or W are not part of the CDR3 here. A D gene is named only where the DNA matches it firmly.

ATSYPGLAGVGEQF,TRBJ2-1,14,TRBV15,TRBD2
ATSRGDSVDTEAF,TRBJ1-1,13,TRBV15,-
SARAGRVTEAF,TRBJ1-1,11,TRBV20-1,-
ASSPNPGQGGYGYT,TRBJ1-2,14,TRBV27,TRBD1
ASSAGTGSGQPQH,TRBJ1-5,13,TRBV25-1,TRBD1
ASSYGTEFSPLH,TRBJ1-6,12,TRBV6-5,TRBD1
ASSPLAGEVDEQY,TRBJ2-7,13,TRBV28,TRBD2
SANRGSNQPQH,TRBJ1-5,11,TRBV20-1,-
ASSQDRGYYEQY,TRBJ2-7,12,TRBV4-3,-
ASSLSGLAGGPASYNEQF,TRBJ2-1,18,TRBV28,TRBD2
ASKKSSDNEQY,TRBJ2-5,11,TRBV6-2/TRBV6-3,-
ASSEYRNGYNEQF,TRBJ2-1,13,TRBV25-1,-
ASSQDRGQVINYGYT,TRBJ1-2,15,TRBV4-3,-
ASSFDSSGYTDTQY,TRBJ2-3,14,TRBV28,TRBD2
SVVGQGEYEQY,-,11,TRBV29-1,TRBD1
ASSTEYYNEQF,TRBJ2-1,11,TRBV6-2/TRBV6-3,-
ATSDVGQGVFETQY,TRBJ2-5,14,TRBV24-1,TRBD1
TSSFSGAHNEQF,TRBJ2-1,12,TRBV12-3/TRBV12-4,TRBD2
ASSQDRYKTSSYT,TRBJ1-2,13,TRBV3-1,-
ASSVGGGHYEQY,TRBJ2-7,12,TRBV9,-
ASGRGGNTDTQY,TRBJ2-3,12,TRBV5-1,TRBD2
VISERMTGHYGYT,TRBJ1-2,13,TRBV10-3,TRBD1
ASTSGWDRRYEQY,-,13,TRBV19,TRBD1
ASSLHGRSDEQF,TRBJ2-1,12,TRBV4-3,-
ASSELAGSANTGELF,TRBJ2-2,15,TRBV27,-
SARDGSGGAVAQY,TRBJ2-3,13,TRBV20-1,TRBD2
ASRWGIQPQH,TRBJ1-5,10,TRBV6-1,-
ATSRTGGGNEQY,TRBJ2-7,12,TRBV15,TRBD1
ASSPTGDRGTQETQY,TRBJ2-5,15,TRBV5-1,TRBD1
ASSLRGATNEKLF,TRBJ1-4,13,TRBV12-3/TRBV12-4,-
ASRRSIDGYT,TRBJ1-2,10,TRBV7-9,-
ASSRLRTDTQY,TRBJ2-3,11,TRBV12-3/TRBV12-4,-
SATRLGLMVGETQY,TRBJ2-5,14,TRBV20-1,-
SVGVSSRRTDTQY,TRBJ2-3,13,TRBV29-1,-
ASSLPDGGRGYT,TRBJ1-2,12,TRBV5-6,-